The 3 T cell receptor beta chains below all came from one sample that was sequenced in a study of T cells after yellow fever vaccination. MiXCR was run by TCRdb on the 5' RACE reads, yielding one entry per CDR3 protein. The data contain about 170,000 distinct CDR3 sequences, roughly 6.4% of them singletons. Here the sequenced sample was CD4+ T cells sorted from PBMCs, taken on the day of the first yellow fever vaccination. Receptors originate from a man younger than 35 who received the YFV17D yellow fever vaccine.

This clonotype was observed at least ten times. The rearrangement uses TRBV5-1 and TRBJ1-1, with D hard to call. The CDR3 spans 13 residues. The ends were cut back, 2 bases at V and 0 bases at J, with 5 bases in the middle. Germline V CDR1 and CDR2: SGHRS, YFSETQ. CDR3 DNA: TGCGCCAGCAGCTTACCATTGAACACTGAAGCTTTCTTT. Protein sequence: CASSLPLNTEAFF.

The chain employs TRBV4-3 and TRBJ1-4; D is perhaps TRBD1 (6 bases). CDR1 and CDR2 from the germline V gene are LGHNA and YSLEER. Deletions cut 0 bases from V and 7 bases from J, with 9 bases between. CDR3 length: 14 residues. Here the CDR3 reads CASSQDWGAEKLFF. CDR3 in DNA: TGCGCCAGCAGCCAAGACTGGGGGGCTGAAAAACTGTTTTTT.

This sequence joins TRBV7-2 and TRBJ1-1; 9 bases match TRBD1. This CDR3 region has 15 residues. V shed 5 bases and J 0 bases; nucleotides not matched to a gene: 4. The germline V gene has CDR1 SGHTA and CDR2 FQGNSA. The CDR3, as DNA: TGTGCCAGCAGCGCCGGGACAGGGTTGAACACTGAAGCTTTCTTT. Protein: CASSAGTGLNTEAFF.